This T cell receptor (beta chain) was profiled in a study of shared clonotypes between healthy human individuals. Notes on the study in general: Donor scarcity curtailed the genetic and exposure-history diversity represented herein.

Note on this clone: The antigen is not known.

The sorted-subset replicate PCRs were given 150 to 250 ng DNA, which is 27,000 or so T cell genomes. TCRdb's copy holds only in-frame clones and misses some; the assay was immunoSEQ multiplex PCR. The table includes roughly 1 million clones, approximately 78% detected once. The germline V gene encodes CDR1 LGHNA and CDR2 YNFKEQ. Trimming removed 0 bases at V and 0 bases at J, with 12 bases between. The CDR3 contains 16 residues. Both subsets, CD45RA+ naive and CD45RA-negative memory, were split from the CD4+ cells. The sequence came from a man aged 18 to 29 in good health. Some clones in this sample may be carry-over from other donors' samples. The chain links TRBV4-2 to TRBJ2-7, with TRBD1 as a possible D gene (6 bases). The sample taken for sequencing was memory CD4+ T cells from PBMCs. Described subset: CD45RA-negative fraction. The CDR3 DNA follows: TGTGCCAGCAGCCAAGAAGGACAGATAAGCTCCTACGAGCAGTACTTC. As protein: CASSQEGQISSYEQYF.